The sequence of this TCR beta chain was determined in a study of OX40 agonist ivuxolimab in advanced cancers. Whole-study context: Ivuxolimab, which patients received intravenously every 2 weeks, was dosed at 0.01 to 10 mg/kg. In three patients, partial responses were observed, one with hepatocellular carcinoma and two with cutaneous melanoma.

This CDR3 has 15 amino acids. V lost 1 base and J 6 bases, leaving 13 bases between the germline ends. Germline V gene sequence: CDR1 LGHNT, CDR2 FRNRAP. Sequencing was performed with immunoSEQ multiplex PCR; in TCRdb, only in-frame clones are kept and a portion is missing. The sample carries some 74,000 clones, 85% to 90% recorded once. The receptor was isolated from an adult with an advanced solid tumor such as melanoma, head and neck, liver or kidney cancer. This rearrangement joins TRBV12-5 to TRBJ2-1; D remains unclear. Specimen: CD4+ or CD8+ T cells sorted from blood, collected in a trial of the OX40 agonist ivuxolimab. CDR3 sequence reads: CASGLGENSVNEQFF. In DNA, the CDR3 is TGTGCTAGTGGTTTGGGGGAAAACAGCGTCAATGAGCAGTTCTTC.